The 9 T cell receptor beta chains listed next were all sequenced from one sample in a study of blood T cell repertoires in COVID-19. The assay was immunoSEQ multiplex PCR, and TCRdb's table has in-frame clones only and misses some. Altogether under 250,000 clones are present, under 90% being singletons, with the ten largest covering around 2.5%. The sequenced sample consisted of peripheral blood. The source is a woman aged 40 to 50 with active or convalescent COVID-19.

The chain joins TRBV4-2 to TRBJ1-1; maybe TRBD1 (5 bases). V lost 0 bases, J lost 6 bases, and 8 bases lay in between. The CDR3 covers 13 residues. CDR1 and CDR2 from the germline V gene are LGHNA and YNFKEQ. The CDR3 spells CASSQEVRAEAFF. The CDR3 region has the DNA TGTGCCAGCAGCCAAGAGGTCAGGGCTGAAGCTTTCTTT.

The V gene is TRBV4-1, the J gene TRBJ1-1; D might be TRBD1 (6 bases). V was clipped by 0 bases and J by 4 bases, with 15 bases between them. Germline V gives CDR1 MGHRA, CDR2 YSYEKL. The CDR3 has 16 amino acids. CDR3 sequence: CASSQEFQGLGTEAFF. In DNA form, the CDR3 reads TGCGCCAGCAGCCAAGAATTCCAGGGGCTGGGCACTGAAGCTTTCTTT.

The gene calls are TRBV2 and TRBJ1-2; D remains ambiguous. V gave up 0 bases and J gave up 8 bases, with 4 bases separating them. Germline values: CDR1 SNHLY, CDR2 FYNNEI. This CDR3 has 11 amino acids. This CDR3 reads CASSEAAGYTF. CDR3 coding DNA: TGTGCCAGCAGTGAAGCTGCGGGCTACACCTTC.

This clone was detected only a few times. The chain uses TRBV10-3 and TRBJ1-1, with a tentative D call TRBD1 (6 bases). V was trimmed by 2 bases and J by 5 bases, leaving 18 bases between them. Germline CDR1 and CDR2: ENHRY and SYGVKD. The CDR3 consists of 16 residues. Here the CDR3 reads CAISEPPQGRITEAFF. The CDR3 DNA is TGTGCCATCAGTGAGCCCCCCCAGGGGCGGATTACTGAAGCTTTCTTT.

The rearrangement uses TRBV4-3 and TRBJ1-3, with 9 positions matching TRBD1. V was pared by 2 bases and J by 4 bases, with 3 bases of the junction left unmatched. CDR1 is LGHNA, CDR2 YSLEER, per germline. This CDR3 contains 15 residues. CDR3: CASSQRDRGGNTIYF. Written as DNA, the CDR3 is TGCGCCAGCAGCCAACGCGACAGGGGGGGAAACACCATATATTTT.

This chain's CDR3 is CASSYQGRSGYTF. In DNA form, the CDR3 reads TGTGCCAGCAGTTACCAGGGGCGGTCTGGCTACACCTTC. The J gene is TRBJ1-2, the V gene TRBV6-5; perhaps TRBD1 as D (6 bases). The germline CDR1 and CDR2 sequences are MNHEY and SVGAGI. The CDR3 contains 13 residues. Trimming left V 2 bases short and J 7 bases short, with 11 bases between.

The V and J genes are TRBV9 and TRBJ2-3, with 12 nucleotides matching TRBD2. Germline CDR1 reads SGDLS; CDR2 reads YYNGEE. J was trimmed by 1 base and V by 2 bases; bases with no gene match: 8. The CDR3 consists of 18 residues. This CDR3 reads CASSVWTSGKTRTDTQYF. CDR3 DNA sequence: TGTGCCAGCAGCGTGTGGACTAGCGGGAAAACCCGCACAGATACGCAGTATTTT.

The rearrangement uses TRBV5-4 and TRBJ2-5; TRBD2 agrees at 7 bases. The CDR3 is 15 amino acids. Germline trimming cut 3 bases from V and 6 bases from J; bases unmatched to any gene: 11. CDR1 and CDR2 (germline): SGHNT, YYREEE (reference sequence). In DNA form, the CDR3 reads TGTGCCAGCAGCTCCCAGGGCGGGAGCGGGCAGACCCAGTACTTC. Amino acids: CASSSQGGSGQTQYF.

The chain joins TRBV4-1 to TRBJ1-2; no reliable D call. CDR1 MGHRA and CDR2 YSYEKL come from the germline V gene. V lost 1 base and J 0 bases, leaving 12 bases between the germline ends. The CDR3 is made up of 16 amino acids. The CDR3 here is CASSQVPGSANYGYTF. For the CDR3, the DNA is TGCGCCAGCAGCCAAGTGCCGGGATCAGCTAACTATGGCTACACCTTC.